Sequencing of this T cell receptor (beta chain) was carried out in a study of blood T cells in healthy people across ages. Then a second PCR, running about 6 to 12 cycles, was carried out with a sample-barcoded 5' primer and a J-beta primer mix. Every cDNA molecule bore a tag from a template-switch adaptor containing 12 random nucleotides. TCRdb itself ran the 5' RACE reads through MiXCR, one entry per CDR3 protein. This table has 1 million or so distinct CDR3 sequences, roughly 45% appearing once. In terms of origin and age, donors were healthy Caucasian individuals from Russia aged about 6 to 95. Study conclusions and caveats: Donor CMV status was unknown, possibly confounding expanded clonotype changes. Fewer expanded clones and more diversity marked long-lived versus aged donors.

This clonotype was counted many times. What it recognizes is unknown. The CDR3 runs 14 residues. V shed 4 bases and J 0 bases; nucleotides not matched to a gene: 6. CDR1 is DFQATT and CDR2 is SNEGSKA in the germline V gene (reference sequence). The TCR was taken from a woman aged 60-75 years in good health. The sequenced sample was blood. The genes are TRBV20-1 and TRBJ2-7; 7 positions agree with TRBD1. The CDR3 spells CSAKADRVSYEQYF. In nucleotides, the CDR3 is TGCAGTGCTAAGGCCGACAGGGTCTCCTACGAGCAGTACTTC.